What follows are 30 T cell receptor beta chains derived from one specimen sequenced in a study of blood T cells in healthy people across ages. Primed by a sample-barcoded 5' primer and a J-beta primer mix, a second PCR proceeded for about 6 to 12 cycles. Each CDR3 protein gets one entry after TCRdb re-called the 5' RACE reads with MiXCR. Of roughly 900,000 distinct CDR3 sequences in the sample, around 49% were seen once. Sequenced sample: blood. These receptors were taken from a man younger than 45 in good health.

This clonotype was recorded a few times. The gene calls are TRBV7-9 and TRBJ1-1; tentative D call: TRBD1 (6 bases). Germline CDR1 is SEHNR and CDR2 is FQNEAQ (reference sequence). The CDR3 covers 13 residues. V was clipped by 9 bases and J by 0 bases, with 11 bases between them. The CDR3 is CASSDRLNTEAFF. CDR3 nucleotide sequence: TGTGCCAGTAGCGACAGGCTGAACACTGAAGCTTTCTTT.

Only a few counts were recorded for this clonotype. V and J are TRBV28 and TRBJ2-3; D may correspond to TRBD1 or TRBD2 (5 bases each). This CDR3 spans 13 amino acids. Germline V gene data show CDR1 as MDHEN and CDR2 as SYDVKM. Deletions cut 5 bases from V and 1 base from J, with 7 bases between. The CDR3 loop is CASSRDGTDTQYF. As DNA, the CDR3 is TGTGCCAGCAGTCGGGACGGCACAGATACGCAGTATTTT.

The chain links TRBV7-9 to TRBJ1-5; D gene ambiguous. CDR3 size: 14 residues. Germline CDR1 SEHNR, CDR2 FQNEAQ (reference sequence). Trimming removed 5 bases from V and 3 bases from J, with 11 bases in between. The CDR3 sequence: CASSVGHDNQPQHF. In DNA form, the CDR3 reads TGTGCCAGCAGCGTAGGGCACGACAATCAGCCCCAGCATTTT.

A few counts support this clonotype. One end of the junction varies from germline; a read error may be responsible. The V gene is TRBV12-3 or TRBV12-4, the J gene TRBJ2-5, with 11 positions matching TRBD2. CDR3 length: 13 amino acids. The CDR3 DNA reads TGTGCCAGCAGTCAACTAGCGGGGGAGAGCCAGTACTTC. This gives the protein CASSQLAGESQYF.

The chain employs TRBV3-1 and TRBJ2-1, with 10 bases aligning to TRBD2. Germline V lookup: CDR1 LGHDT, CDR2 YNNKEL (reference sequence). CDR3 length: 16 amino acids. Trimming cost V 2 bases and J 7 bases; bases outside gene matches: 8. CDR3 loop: CASSQIASGGGNEQFF. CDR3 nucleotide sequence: TGTGCCAGCAGCCAAATCGCTAGCGGGGGTGGGAATGAGCAGTTCTTC.

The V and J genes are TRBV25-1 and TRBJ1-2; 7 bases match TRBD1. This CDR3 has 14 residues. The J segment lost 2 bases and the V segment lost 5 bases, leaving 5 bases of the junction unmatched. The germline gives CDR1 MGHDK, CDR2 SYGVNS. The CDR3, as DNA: TGTGCCAGCAGTACGGGGGGACAGAACTATGGCTACACCTTC. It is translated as CASSTGGQNYGYTF.

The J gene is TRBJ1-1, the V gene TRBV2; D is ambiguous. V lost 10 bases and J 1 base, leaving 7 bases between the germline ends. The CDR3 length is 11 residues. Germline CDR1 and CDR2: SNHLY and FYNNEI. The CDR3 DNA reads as TGTGCCAACCTCAGGAACACTGAAGCTTTCTTT. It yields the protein CANLRNTEAFF. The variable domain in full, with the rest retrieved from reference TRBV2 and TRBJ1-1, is EPEVTQTPSHQVTQMGQEVILRCVPISNHLYFYWYRQILGQKVEFLVSFYNNEISEKSEIFDDQFSVERPDGSNFTLKIRSTKLEDSAMYFCANLRNTEAFFGQGTRLTVV.

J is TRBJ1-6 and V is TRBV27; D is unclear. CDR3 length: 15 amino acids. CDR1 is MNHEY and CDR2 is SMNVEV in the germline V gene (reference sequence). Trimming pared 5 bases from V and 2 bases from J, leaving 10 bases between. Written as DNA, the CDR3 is TGTGCCAGCAGTGCCGGTGGGACCTATAATTCACCCCTCCACTTT. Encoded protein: CASSAGGTYNSPLHF.

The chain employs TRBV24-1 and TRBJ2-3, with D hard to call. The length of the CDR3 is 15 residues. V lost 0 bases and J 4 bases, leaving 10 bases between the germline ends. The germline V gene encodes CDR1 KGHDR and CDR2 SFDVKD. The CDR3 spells CATSDLRGRADTQYF. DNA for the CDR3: TGTGCCACCAGTGATTTGCGAGGACGGGCAGATACGCAGTATTTT.

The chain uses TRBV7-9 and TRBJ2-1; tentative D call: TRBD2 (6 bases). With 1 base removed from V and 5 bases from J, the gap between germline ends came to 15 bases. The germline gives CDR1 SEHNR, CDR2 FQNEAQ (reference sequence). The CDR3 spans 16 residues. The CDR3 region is CASSLVAGPGHNEQFF. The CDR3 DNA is TGTGCCAGCAGCTTAGTTGCGGGGCCCGGCCACAATGAGCAGTTCTTC.

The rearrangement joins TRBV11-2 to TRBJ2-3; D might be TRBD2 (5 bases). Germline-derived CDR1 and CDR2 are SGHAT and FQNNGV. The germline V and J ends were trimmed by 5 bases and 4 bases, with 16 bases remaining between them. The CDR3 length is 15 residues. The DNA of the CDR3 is TGTGCCAGCAGCCCACGAGTTGGGCGGGCAGATACGCAGTATTTT. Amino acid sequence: CASSPRVGRADTQYF. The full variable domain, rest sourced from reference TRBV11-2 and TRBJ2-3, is EAGVAQSPRYKIIEKRQSVAFWCNPISGHATLYWYQQILGQGPKLLIQFQNNGVVDDSQLPKDRFSAERLKGVDSTLKIQPAKLEDSAVYLCASSPRVGRADTQYFGPGTRLTVL.

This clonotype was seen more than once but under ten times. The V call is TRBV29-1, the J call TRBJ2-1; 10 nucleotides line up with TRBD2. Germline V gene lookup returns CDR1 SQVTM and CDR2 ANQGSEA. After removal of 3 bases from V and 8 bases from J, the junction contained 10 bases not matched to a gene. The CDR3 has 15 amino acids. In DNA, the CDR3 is TGCAGCGTTGAGAGAGGTAGCGGGGGGATCGATGAGCAGTTCTTC. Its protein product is CSVERGSGGIDEQFF.

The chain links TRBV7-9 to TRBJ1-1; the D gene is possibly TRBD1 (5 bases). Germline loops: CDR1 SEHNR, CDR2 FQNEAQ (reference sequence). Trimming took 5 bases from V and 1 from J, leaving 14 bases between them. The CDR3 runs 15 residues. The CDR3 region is CASSPMGGKNTEAFF. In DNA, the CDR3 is TGTGCCAGCAGCCCCATGGGGGGGAAGAACACTGAAGCTTTCTTT.

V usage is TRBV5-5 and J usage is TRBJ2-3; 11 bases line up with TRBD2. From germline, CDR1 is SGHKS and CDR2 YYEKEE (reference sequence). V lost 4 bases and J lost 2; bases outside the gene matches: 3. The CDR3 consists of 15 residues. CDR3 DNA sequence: TGTGCCAGCAGCACGACTAGCGGGGCCACAGATACGCAGTATTTT. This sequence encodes CASSTTSGATDTQYF.

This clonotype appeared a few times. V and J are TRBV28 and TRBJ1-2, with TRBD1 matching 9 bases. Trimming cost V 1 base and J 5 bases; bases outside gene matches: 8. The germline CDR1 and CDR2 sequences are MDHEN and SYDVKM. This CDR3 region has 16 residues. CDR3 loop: CASSLSPGQGKYGYTF. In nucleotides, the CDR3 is TGTGCCAGCAGTTTATCCCCGGGACAGGGAAAATATGGCTACACCTTC.

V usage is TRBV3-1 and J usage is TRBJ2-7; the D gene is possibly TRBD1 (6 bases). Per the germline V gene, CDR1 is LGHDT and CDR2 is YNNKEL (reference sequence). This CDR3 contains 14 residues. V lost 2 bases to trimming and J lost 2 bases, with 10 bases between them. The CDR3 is CASSQNRDTYEQYF. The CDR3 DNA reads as TGTGCCAGCAGCCAAAACCGGGACACCTACGAGCAGTACTTC.

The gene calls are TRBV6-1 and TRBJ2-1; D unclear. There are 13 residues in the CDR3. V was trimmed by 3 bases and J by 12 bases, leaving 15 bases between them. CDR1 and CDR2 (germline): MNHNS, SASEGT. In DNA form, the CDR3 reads TGTGCCAGCAGTGAGGTGGAGAAAAGTAGGCAGTTCTTC. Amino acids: CASSEVEKSRQFF.

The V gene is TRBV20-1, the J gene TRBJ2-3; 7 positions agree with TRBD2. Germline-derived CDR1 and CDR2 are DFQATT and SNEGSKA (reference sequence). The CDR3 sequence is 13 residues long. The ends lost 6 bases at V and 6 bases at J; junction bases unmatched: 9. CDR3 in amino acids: CSAPQGGPDTQYF. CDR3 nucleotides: TGCAGTGCACCTCAGGGAGGGCCGGATACGCAGTATTTT.

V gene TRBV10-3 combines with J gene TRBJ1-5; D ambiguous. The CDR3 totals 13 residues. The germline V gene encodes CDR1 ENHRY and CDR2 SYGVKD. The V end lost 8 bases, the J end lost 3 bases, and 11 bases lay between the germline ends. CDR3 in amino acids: CAIAYAYNQPQHF. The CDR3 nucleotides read TGTGCCATCGCTTATGCCTACAATCAGCCCCAGCATTTT.

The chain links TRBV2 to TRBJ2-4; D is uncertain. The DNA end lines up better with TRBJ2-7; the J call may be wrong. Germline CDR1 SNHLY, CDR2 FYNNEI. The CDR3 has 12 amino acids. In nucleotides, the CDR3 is TGTGCCGGCCTACCCAACGGGTACGAGCAGTACTTC. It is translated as CAGLPNGYEQYF.

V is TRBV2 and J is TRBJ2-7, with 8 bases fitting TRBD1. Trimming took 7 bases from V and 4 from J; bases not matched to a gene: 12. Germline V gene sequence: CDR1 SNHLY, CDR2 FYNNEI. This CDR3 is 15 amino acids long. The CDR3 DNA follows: TGTGCCAGCACCCCCGGGACAGGAAGTCTATACGAGCAGTACTTC. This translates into CASTPGTGSLYEQYF.

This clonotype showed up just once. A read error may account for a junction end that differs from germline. The CDR3 bases are TGTGCCAGCAGCCACGTGACTGCAACTAACTATGGCTGCACCTTC. This encodes CASSHVTATNYGCTF. The V gene is TRBV4-2, the J gene TRBJ1-2; D unclear. Per germline, CDR1 LGHNA and CDR2 YNFKEQ. The CDR3 consists of 15 residues.

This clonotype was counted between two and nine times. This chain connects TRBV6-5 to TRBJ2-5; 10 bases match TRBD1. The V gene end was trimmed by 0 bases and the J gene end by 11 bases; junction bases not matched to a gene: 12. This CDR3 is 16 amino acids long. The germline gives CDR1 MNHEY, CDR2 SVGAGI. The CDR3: CASSYSRQGAFGEQYF. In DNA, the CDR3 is TGTGCCAGCAGTTACTCAAGACAGGGGGCTTTTGGGGAGCAGTACTTC.

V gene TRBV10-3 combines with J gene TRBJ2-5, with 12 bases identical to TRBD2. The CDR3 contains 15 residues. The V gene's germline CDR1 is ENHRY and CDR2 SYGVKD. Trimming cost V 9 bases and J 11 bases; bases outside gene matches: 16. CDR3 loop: CAITLAGGAPDEQYF. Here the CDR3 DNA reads TGTGCCATAACACTAGCGGGGGGTGCCCCCGATGAGCAGTACTTC.

The CDR3 DNA reads TGTGCCAGTAGTTTAAACGGGGGGAACACTGAAGCTTTCTTT. Amino acids: CASSLNGGNTEAFF. The chain uses TRBV19 and TRBJ1-1; weak D call: TRBD1 (5 bases). CDR3 length equals 14 residues. Germline CDR1 and CDR2: LNHDA and SQIVND (reference sequence). Trimming took off 5 bases at V and 1 base at J, with 11 bases between the two ends.

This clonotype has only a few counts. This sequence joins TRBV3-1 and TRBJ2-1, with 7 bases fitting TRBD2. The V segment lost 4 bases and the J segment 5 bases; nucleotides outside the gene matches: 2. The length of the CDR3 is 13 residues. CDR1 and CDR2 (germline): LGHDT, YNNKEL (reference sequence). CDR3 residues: CASSRGRDNEQFF. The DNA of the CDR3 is TGTGCCAGCAGCCGCGGGAGAGACAATGAGCAGTTCTTC.

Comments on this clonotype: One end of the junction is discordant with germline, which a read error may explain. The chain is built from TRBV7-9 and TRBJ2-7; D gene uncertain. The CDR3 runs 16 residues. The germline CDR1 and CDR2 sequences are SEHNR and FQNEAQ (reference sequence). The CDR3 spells CVSSLAQLGQSYEQYF. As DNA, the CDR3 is TGTGTCAGCAGCTTAGCCCAACTTGGGCAGTCCTACGAGCAGTACTTC.

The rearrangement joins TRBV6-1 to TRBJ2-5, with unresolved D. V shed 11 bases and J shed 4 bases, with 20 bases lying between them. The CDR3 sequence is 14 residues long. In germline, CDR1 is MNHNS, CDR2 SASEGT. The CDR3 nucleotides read TGTGCCGGCACCCTAGGTCGTCAGGCAGAGACCCAGTACTTC. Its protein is CAGTLGRQAETQYF.

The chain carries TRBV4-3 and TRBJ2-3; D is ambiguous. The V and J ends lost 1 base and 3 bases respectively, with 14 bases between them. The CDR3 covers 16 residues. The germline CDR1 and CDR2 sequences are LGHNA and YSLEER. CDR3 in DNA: TGCGCCAGCAGCCAAGCCGACTCCGGACCAACAGATACGCAGTATTTT. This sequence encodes CASSQADSGPTDTQYF.

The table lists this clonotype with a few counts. For the CDR3, the DNA is TGTGCCAGCCGATATGGTTCGGGAGGGATTCAGCCCCAGCATTTT. Translation gives CASRYGSGGIQPQHF. This chain joins TRBV6-1 and TRBJ1-5; no clear D. CDR1 and CDR2 from the germline V gene are MNHNS and SASEGT. This CDR3 is 15 amino acids long. Trimming took 8 bases from V and 6 from J, leaving 20 bases between them.